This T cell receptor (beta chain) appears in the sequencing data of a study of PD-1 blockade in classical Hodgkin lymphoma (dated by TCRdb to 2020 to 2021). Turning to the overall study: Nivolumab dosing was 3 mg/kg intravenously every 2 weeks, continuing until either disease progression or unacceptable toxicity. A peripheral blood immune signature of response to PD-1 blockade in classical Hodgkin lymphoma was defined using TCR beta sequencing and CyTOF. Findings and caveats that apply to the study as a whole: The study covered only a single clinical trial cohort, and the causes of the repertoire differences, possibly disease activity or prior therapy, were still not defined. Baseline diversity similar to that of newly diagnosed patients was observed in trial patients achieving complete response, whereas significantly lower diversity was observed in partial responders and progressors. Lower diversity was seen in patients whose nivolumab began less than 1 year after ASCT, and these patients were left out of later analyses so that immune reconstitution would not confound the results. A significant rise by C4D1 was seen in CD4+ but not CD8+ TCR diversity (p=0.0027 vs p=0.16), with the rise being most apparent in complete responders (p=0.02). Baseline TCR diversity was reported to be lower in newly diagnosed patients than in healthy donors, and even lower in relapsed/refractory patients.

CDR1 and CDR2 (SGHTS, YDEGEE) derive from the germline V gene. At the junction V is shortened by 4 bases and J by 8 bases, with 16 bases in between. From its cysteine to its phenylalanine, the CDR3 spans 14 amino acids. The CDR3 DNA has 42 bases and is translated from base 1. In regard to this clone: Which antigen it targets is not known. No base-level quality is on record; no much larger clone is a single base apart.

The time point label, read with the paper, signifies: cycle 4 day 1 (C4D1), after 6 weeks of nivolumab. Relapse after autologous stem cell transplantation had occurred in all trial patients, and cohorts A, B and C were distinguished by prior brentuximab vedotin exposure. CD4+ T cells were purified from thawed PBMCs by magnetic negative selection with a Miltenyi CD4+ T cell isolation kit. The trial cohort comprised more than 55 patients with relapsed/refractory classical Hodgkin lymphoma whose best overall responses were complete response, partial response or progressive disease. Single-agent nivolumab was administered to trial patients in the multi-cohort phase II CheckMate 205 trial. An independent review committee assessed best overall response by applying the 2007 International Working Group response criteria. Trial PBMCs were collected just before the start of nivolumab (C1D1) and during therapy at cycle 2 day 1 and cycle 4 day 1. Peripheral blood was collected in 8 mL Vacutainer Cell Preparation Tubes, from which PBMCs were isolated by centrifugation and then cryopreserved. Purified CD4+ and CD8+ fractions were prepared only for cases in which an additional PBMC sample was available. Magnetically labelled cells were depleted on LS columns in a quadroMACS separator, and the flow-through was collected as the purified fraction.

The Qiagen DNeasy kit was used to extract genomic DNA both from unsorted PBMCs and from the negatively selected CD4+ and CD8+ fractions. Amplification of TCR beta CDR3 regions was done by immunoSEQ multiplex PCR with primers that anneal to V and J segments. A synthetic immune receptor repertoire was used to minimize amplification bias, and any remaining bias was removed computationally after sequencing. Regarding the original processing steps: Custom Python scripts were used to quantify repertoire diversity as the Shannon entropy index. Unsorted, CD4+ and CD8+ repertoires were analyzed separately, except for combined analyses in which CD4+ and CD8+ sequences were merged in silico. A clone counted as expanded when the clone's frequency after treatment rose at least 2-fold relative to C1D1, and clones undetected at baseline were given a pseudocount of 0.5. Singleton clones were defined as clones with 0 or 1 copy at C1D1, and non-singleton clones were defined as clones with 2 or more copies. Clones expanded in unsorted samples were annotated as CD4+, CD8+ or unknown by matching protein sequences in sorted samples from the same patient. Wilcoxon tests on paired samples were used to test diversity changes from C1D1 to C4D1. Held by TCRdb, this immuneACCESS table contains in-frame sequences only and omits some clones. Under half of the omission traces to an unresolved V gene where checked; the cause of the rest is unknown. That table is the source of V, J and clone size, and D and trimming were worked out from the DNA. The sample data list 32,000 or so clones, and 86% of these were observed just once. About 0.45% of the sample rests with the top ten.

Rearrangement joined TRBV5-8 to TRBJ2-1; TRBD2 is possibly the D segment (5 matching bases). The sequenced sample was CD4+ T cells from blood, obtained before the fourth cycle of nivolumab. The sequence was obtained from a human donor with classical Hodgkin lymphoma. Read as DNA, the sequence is TGTGCCAGCAGCCTAGCTTGGACCTTCTATGAGCAGTTCTTC. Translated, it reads CASSLAWTFYEQFF.